These 31 T cell receptor beta chains originate from one sample sequenced in a study of radiotherapy plus CTLA-4 blockade in lung cancer. Measured with immunoSEQ multiplex PCR; TCRdb has only the in-frame clones, and not every one. Among some 120,000 clones, approximately 77% were seen once, and the ten largest hold 3.3%. The specimen comprised peripheral blood, sampled from a patient treated with radiotherapy plus ipilimumab. The receptor source for this set is a human donor with non-small cell lung cancer that progressed on radiotherapy plus ipilimumab. Some clones in this sample may be carry-over from other donors' samples.

J is TRBJ1-2 and V is TRBV29-1; D unclear. The CDR3 is 12 amino acids. The germline gives CDR1 SQVTM, CDR2 ANQGSEA. Trimming pared 1 base from V and 7 bases from J, leaving 10 bases between. CDR3 in DNA: TGCAGCGTTGAAGCGAGGGTCCTTGGCTACACCTTC. It is translated as CSVEARVLGYTF.

Only a few counts were recorded for this clone. The chain has TRBV6-1 and TRBJ1-3; possibly TRBD1 for D (5 bases). The germline V gene has CDR1 MNHNS and CDR2 SASEGT. V lost 5 bases to trimming and J lost 0 bases, with 11 bases between them. The CDR3 consists of 15 residues. The CDR3 loop reads CASSRGRSSGNTIYF. In DNA form, the CDR3 reads TGTGCCAGCAGTAGGGGCAGATCCTCTGGAAACACCATATATTTT.

V usage is TRBV7-2 and J usage is TRBJ2-5; D call uncertain. Trimming took off 5 bases at V and 1 base at J, with 17 bases between the two ends. CDR3 length equals 16 residues. The germline CDR1 and CDR2 sequences are SGHTA and FQGNSA. The CDR3 coding sequence is TGTGCCAGCAGCGTAGAGTATTATGGCACCCAAGAGACCCAGTACTTC. This sequence encodes CASSVEYYGTQETQYF. The full variable domain, with the rest looked up from reference TRBV7-2 and TRBJ2-5, is GAGVSQSPSNKVTEKGKDVELRCDPISGHTALYWYRQSLGQGLEFLIYFQGNSAPDKSGLPSDRFSAERTGGSVSTLTIQRTQQEDSAVYLCASSVEYYGTQETQYFGPGTRLLVL.

The CDR3 protein is CASSYTPSEQYF. The CDR3 region has the DNA TGTGCCAGCAGTTACACCCCGAGCGAGCAGTACTTC. The rearrangement links TRBV6-5 to TRBJ2-7; D gene ambiguous. V was cut by 2 bases and J by 6 bases, with 8 bases left in between. The CDR3 totals 12 residues. CDR1 and CDR2 (germline): MNHEY, SVGAGI.

The chain combines TRBV6-1 with TRBJ2-7; 10 nucleotides match TRBD1. Trimming cost V 6 bases and J 3 bases; bases outside gene matches: 8. Germline CDR1 MNHNS, CDR2 SASEGT. The CDR3 sequence is 15 residues long. The CDR3 region has the DNA TGTGCCAGCAGCTTCGACAGGGGGCGTTTCTACGAGCAGTACTTC. This codes for CASSFDRGRFYEQYF.

V usage is TRBV6-6 and J usage is TRBJ2-2; no firm D call. V gave up 6 bases and J gave up 1 base, with 6 bases separating them. The V gene's germline CDR1 is MNHNY and CDR2 SVGAGI (reference sequence). There are 13 residues in the CDR3. CDR3 residues: CASSPQNTGELFF. CDR3 bases: TGTGCCAGCAGCCCCCAGAACACCGGGGAGCTGTTTTTT.

The chain uses TRBV9 and TRBJ2-6, with a tentative D call TRBD1 (6 bases). The V gene's germline CDR1 is SGDLS and CDR2 YYNGEE. The CDR3 consists of 18 residues. V was pared by 0 bases and J by 0 bases, with 13 bases between. CDR3 coding DNA: TGTGCCAGCAGCGTAGCATGGGGGCCGGCCTCTGGGGCCAACGTCCTGACTTTC. This translates into CASSVAWGPASGANVLTF.

The rearrangement joins TRBV6-1 to TRBJ1-1; no reliable D call. Trimming removed 8 bases from V and 3 bases from J, with 13 bases in between. The CDR3 length is 13 residues. Germline V gene sequence: CDR1 MNHNS, CDR2 SASEGT. The CDR3 nucleotides are TGTGCCAGCCTGATTCAAGTGGACACTGAAGCTTTCTTT. Translated, it gives CASLIQVDTEAFF.

The chain links TRBV10-3 to TRBJ1-1; 9 positions agree with TRBD1. Losses at the gene ends were 4 bases for V and 3 bases for J; bases not matched to a gene: 9. The CDR3 sequence is 16 residues long. Germline CDR1 and CDR2: ENHRY and SYGVKD. CDR3 DNA sequence: TGTGCCATCAGTGTTACTGCGAGACAGGGGGACACTGAAGCTTTCTTT. It codes for CAISVTARQGDTEAFF.

The V call is TRBV6-5, the J call TRBJ2-4; D is perhaps TRBD1 or TRBD2 (5 bases each). Germline CDR1 and CDR2: MNHEY and SVGAGI. This CDR3 contains 12 residues. The V end lost 6 bases, the J end lost 15 bases, and 18 bases lay between the germline ends. Written as DNA, the CDR3 is TGTGCCAGCAGAGACGGGCAGGGACGGGCGTACTTC. Translated: CASRDGQGRAYF.

V and J are TRBV19 and TRBJ2-7, with D tentatively TRBD1 (5 bases). Germline-derived CDR1 and CDR2 are LNHDA and SQIVND (reference sequence). V dropped 2 bases and J dropped 1 base, with 12 bases sitting between them. The CDR3 extends over 15 amino acids. CDR3 loop: CASSITPRDSYEQYF. In nucleotides, the CDR3 is TGTGCCAGTAGTATAACCCCCAGGGATTCCTACGAGCAGTACTTC.

The chain uses TRBV15 and TRBJ1-2, with a weak D call TRBD1 (6 bases). Per the germline V gene, CDR1 is LNHNV and CDR2 is YYDKDF (reference sequence). V lost 1 base and J lost 2, with 8 bases in between. The CDR3 totals 14 residues. The CDR3 DNA reads TGTGCCACCAGCAGAGCAACAGGGAACTATGGCTACACCTTC. It encodes CATSRATGNYGYTF. The variable domain in full, completed from reference TRBV15 and TRBJ1-2, reads DAMVIQNPRYQVTQFGKPVTLSCSQTLNHNVMYWYQQKSSQAPKLLFHYYDKDFNNEADTPDNFQSRRPNTSFCFLDIRSPGLGDTAMYLCATSRATGNYGYTFGSGTRLTVV.

V gene TRBV5-1 combines with J gene TRBJ2-1, with 13 positions matching TRBD2. This CDR3 contains 16 residues. Looked up from germline, CDR1 is SGHRS and CDR2 is YFSETQ. V lost 3 bases and J lost 6; bases outside the gene matches: 6. The DNA for the CDR3 is TGCGCCAGCAGCTCATCCGGGACTAGCGGGATCAATGAGCAGTTCTTC. Its translation is CASSSSGTSGINEQFF.

The chain uses TRBV2 and TRBJ2-3; 11 bases match TRBD2. With V trimmed by 7 bases and J by 2 bases, 5 bases remained unmatched. This CDR3 spans 15 amino acids. Germline-derived CDR1 and CDR2 are SNHLY and FYNNEI. The CDR3 loop is CASKWTSGLTDTQYF. The CDR3 bases are TGTGCCAGCAAGTGGACTAGCGGGCTCACAGATACGCAGTATTTT.

This sequence joins TRBV6-4 and TRBJ1-6; D is possibly TRBD1 (5 bases). Germline assignment: CDR1 MRHNA and CDR2 SNTAGT. CDR3 size: 14 residues. V was clipped by 3 bases and J by 5 bases, with 8 bases between them. CDR3 residues: CASSERGNNSPLHF. In nucleotides, the CDR3 is TGTGCCAGCAGTGAGAGGGGAAATAATTCACCCCTCCACTTT.

The chain joins TRBV10-2 to TRBJ1-3, with 7 bases matching TRBD1. Germline CDR1 is WSHSY and CDR2 is SAAADI. Unmatched junction bases numbered 6, after V lost 8 bases and J lost 5 bases. The CDR3 is 13 amino acids. CDR3 sequence (DNA): TGCGCCAGCGGAGGGACAGTTAGAAACACCATATATTTT. Its protein is CASGGTVRNTIYF.

The chain links TRBV11-3 to TRBJ1-2; TRBD1 is a possible D gene (5 bases). The germline CDR1 and CDR2 sequences are SGHNT and YENEEA. The V end lost 1 base, the J end lost 3 bases, and 6 bases lay between the germline ends. This CDR3 has 13 amino acids. The CDR3 DNA reads as TGTGCCAGCAGCTTAGGCAGGGACTATGGCTACACCTTC. Protein sequence: CASSLGRDYGYTF. Based on the CDR3 plus reference TRBV11-3 and TRBJ1-2, the full variable domain is EAGVVQSPRYKIIEKKQPVAFWCNPISGHNTLYWYLQNLGQGPELLIRYENEEAVDDSQLPKDRFSAERLKGVDSTLKIQPAELGDSAVYLCASSLGRDYGYTFGSGTRLTVV.

Written as DNA, the CDR3 is TGTGCCAGCTCCCCTCGGACCAGCTCCTACGAGCAGTACTTC. Translated, it gives CASSPRTSSYEQYF. The V call is TRBV18, the J call TRBJ2-7; D is uncertain. The CDR3 is 14 residues long. Germline V gives CDR1 KGHSH, CDR2 LQKENI. V was shortened by 6 bases and J by 0 bases, with 12 bases between the two germline ends.

The gene calls are TRBV5-4 and TRBJ2-3; no firm D call. The CDR3 has 13 residues. Germline V CDR1 and CDR2: SGHNT, YYREEE (reference sequence). Trimming removed 4 bases from V and 4 bases from J, with 10 bases in between. The CDR3 region is CASSPFGSDTQYF. As DNA, the CDR3 is TGTGCCAGCAGCCCCTTCGGATCAGATACGCAGTATTTT.

The chain recombines TRBV7-2 with TRBJ2-7, with 8 bases fitting TRBD1. Germline assignment: CDR1 SGHTA and CDR2 FQGNSA. V lost 5 bases to trimming and J lost 2 bases; unmatched junction nucleotides: 5. This CDR3 is built from 14 residues. In DNA form, the CDR3 reads TGTGCCAGCAGCCTTCGGACAGGGACCTACGAGCAGTACTTC. Protein: CASSLRTGTYEQYF.

The gene calls are TRBV7-2 and TRBJ2-3; tentatively, D is TRBD2 (5 bases). V lost 3 bases and J 6 bases, leaving 19 bases between the germline ends. The CDR3 length is 16 residues. Germline lookup yields CDR1 SGHTA and CDR2 FQGNSA. The CDR3 here is CASSFSRTLGMDTQYF. As DNA, the CDR3 is TGTGCCAGCAGCTTTTCAAGGACCCTCGGGATGGATACGCAGTATTTT.

A few counts support this clone. The chain combines TRBV18 with TRBJ2-3; weak D call: TRBD2 (6 bases). V was trimmed by 1 base and J by 1 base, leaving 6 bases between them. The CDR3 runs 14 residues. CDR1 is KGHSH, CDR2 LQKENI, per germline. CDR3 sequence (DNA): TGTGCCAGCTCACCACGGGAGGGCACAGATACGCAGTATTTT. Protein sequence: CASSPREGTDTQYF.

The chain couples TRBV2 to TRBJ2-2; D perhaps matches TRBD1 (5 bases). CDR1 is SNHLY and CDR2 is FYNNEI in the germline V gene. V was shortened by 6 bases and J by 7 bases, with 9 bases between the two germline ends. The CDR3 consists of 12 residues. CDR3 coding DNA: TGTGCCAGCAGGGTTGACAGCGGGGAGCTGTTTTTT. It yields the protein CASRVDSGELFF.

The chain combines TRBV28 with TRBJ2-7; D is unresolved. Trimming pared 2 bases from V and 0 bases from J, leaving 17 bases between. This CDR3 contains 17 residues. CDR1 MDHEN and CDR2 SYDVKM come from the germline V gene. The CDR3: CASSLIFGRTGSYEQYF. The CDR3 DNA reads TGTGCCAGCAGTTTAATTTTCGGCAGGACGGGCTCCTACGAGCAGTACTTC.

This clone was detected a few times. The rearrangement links TRBV5-1 to TRBJ1-1, with D unresolved. Trimming took 0 bases from V and 0 from J, leaving 6 bases between them. The germline V gene encodes CDR1 SGHRS and CDR2 YFSETQ. This CDR3 has 14 amino acids. CDR3 DNA: TGCGCCAGCAGCTTGGACAGCATGAACACTGAAGCTTTCTTT. Its protein is CASSLDSMNTEAFF. Full variable domain (missing parts from reference TRBV5-1 and TRBJ1-1): KAGVTQTPRYLIKTRGQQVTLSCSPISGHRSVSWYQQTPGQGLQFLFEYFSETQRNKGNFPGRFSGRQFSNSRSEMNVSTLELGDSALYLCASSLDSMNTEAFFGQGTRLTVV.

This clone has more than one count but fewer than ten. The V call is TRBV6-6, the J call TRBJ2-1; TRBD2 is a possible D gene (5 bases). V was clipped by 5 bases and J by 10 bases, with 15 bases between them. Per germline, CDR1 MNHNY and CDR2 SVGAGI (reference sequence). The CDR3 has 13 amino acids. This chain's CDR3 is CASSPTGVGEQFF. Written as DNA, the CDR3 is TGTGCCAGCAGTCCCACCGGGGTAGGAGAGCAGTTCTTC.

In this sample, this clone turned up once. J is TRBJ1-3 and V is TRBV5-1; D remains unclear. The CDR3 covers 15 residues. Trimming took 1 base from V and 1 from J, leaving 9 bases between them. Germline V gene lookup returns CDR1 SGHRS and CDR2 YFSETQ. For the CDR3, the DNA is TGCGCCAGCAGCTTGTCTCCCCTATCTGGAAACACCATATATTTT. Its translation: CASSLSPLSGNTIYF.

As to this clone: This sample includes further DNA sequences coding for the same CDR3. The rearrangement joins TRBV7-8 to TRBJ2-6, with TRBD1 as a possible D gene (6 bases). Trimming pared 2 bases from V and 3 bases from J, leaving 11 bases between. CDR1 and CDR2 from the germline V gene are SGHVS and FQNEAQ. This CDR3 is built from 16 residues. CDR3 region: CASSLRNRDGANVLTF. The CDR3, as DNA: TGTGCCAGCAGCTTAAGGAACAGGGATGGGGCCAACGTCCTGACTTTC.

The chain couples TRBV6-7 to TRBJ2-7; 9 bases agree with TRBD1. TRBV6-7 is an ORF; its function is uncertain. The CDR3 is 14 amino acids. V shed 8 bases and J 4 bases; nucleotides not matched to a gene: 9. The CDR3 sequence: CASPPGTGKYEQYF. The CDR3 DNA follows: TGTGCCAGCCCTCCCGGGACAGGGAAATACGAGCAGTACTTC.

The chain joins TRBV14 to TRBJ2-1; a weak D match, TRBD1 (6 bases). V dropped 0 bases and J dropped 10 bases, with 16 bases sitting between them. The CDR3 totals 15 residues. CDR1 SGHDN and CDR2 FVKESK come from the germline V gene. CDR3 amino acids: CASSQEQAIRGEQFF. The CDR3 DNA reads TGTGCCAGCAGCCAAGAACAGGCCATCAGGGGAGAGCAGTTCTTC.

This chain uses TRBV5-6 with TRBJ2-2, with no clear D. This CDR3 contains 17 residues. Germline CDR1 SGHDT, CDR2 YYEEEE. The germline V and J ends were trimmed by 4 bases and 0 bases, with 16 bases remaining between them. In DNA form, the CDR3 reads TGTGCCAGCAGCCCCCCCTCGGGCGGAGCGAACACCGGGGAGCTGTTTTTT. It codes for CASSPPSGGANTGELFF.